This T cell receptor beta chain was found in a study of blood T cell repertoires in COVID-19. Study-wide background: Researchers got acute and convalescent COVID-19 samples from the United States, Italy and Spain.

From germline, CDR1 is MNHEY and CDR2 SVGEGT. Trimming cost V 0 bases and J 5 bases, with 19 bases left between them. The CDR3 sequence is 18 residues long. A single count supports this clone. Original processing notes: Nucleated cell number was recorded as an estimate derived from reference gene primer amplification. The method was immunoSEQ multiplex PCR; TCRdb's version includes in-frame clones alone and lacks a portion of them. That table furnishes V, J and clone size, whereas the DNA furnished D and trimming. Of about 200,000 clones in the sample, approximately 78% were seen once. The Seattle site enrolled patients during active infection and followed them longitudinally.

Input material: peripheral blood. This TCR derives from an elderly woman with COVID-19, enrolled during active disease. The chain uses TRBV6-2 or TRBV6-3 and TRBJ2-2, with D hard to call. The CDR3 reads CASSYSLTRSEWTGELFF. CDR3 sequence (DNA): TGTGCCAGCAGTTACTCGCTAACCCGGAGCGAGTGGACCGGGGAGCTGTTTTTT.